Sequencing of this T cell receptor beta chain was carried out in a study of blood T cell repertoires in COVID-19. V was trimmed by 1 base and J by 4 bases, leaving 11 bases between them. Germline V gene lookup returns CDR1 MDHEN and CDR2 SYDVKM. The CDR3 has 15 residues. In the source study's methods: For nucleated cells, counts were estimated from reference gene primer amplification. Clones were sequenced by immunoSEQ multiplex PCR, and TCRdb holds only the in-frame ones, with some missing. That table furnishes V, J and clone size, whereas the DNA furnished D and trimming. The repertoire includes 390,000 or so clones, approximately 88% of them detected once, and less than 3.5% sits in the top ten. Seattle cases were enrolled at active infection and followed longitudinally.

V and J are TRBV28 and TRBJ1-5; D is possibly TRBD1 (6 bases). Sequencing used peripheral blood. The sequence came from a woman aged 25 to 39 with COVID-19, enrolled during active disease. The CDR3 region has the DNA TGTGCCAGCAGTTTATTAATAACAGGGAATCAGCCCCAGCATTTT. Amino acid sequence: CASSLLITGNQPQHF.